Sequencing of this T cell receptor beta chain was carried out in a study of blood T cells in healthy people across ages. The CDR3 is 14 residues long. Germline lookup yields CDR1 SGHTA and CDR2 FQGNSA. Primed by a sample-barcoded 5' primer and a J-beta primer mix, a second PCR proceeded for 7 to 11 cycles. Each of the cDNA molecules was tagged by a template-switch adaptor with 12 random nucleotides. Each CDR3 protein gets one entry after TCRdb re-called the 5' RACE reads with MiXCR. The table lists about 800,000 distinct CDR3 sequences, 55% to 75% of them singletons. Whole-study results and caveats: Using unsorted PBMCs precluded a conclusive naive versus antigen-experienced comparison.

This clonotype was observed a few times. What it recognizes is unknown. Mismatch with germline at one junction end may stem from a read error. The V and J genes are TRBV7-2 and TRBJ1-6; TRBD1 agrees at 7 bases. The sequencing input was blood. The clonotype comes from a man aged 30 to 39 in good health. This CDR3 is CASSIQGILSPPHF. CDR3 in DNA: TGTGCCAGCAGTATACAGGGGATTCTTTCACCCCCCCACTTT.